What follows are 14 T cell receptor beta chains derived from one specimen sequenced in a study of blood T cells in healthy people across ages. A sample-barcoded 5' primer and a J-beta primer mix were used in a second PCR of about 6 to 12 cycles. TCRdb called the 5' RACE reads again in MiXCR, with one record for every CDR3 protein. The sample has more than 700,000 distinct CDR3 sequences, 46% seen once. The specimen was blood. Receptors originate from a man older than 75 in good health.

A few counts support this clonotype. This sequence joins TRBV12-3 or TRBV12-4 and TRBJ2-7; perhaps TRBD2 as D (6 bases). With the DNA end fitting TRBJ2-5 better, the J assignment may be wrong. The CDR3 runs 13 residues. The CDR3 DNA follows: TGTGCCAGCAGTTGGGGCGGGGAAGAGACCCAGTACTTC. Translation: CASSWGGEETQYF.

The chain has TRBV7-2 and TRBJ2-1; D not resolved. Looked up from germline, CDR1 is SGHTA and CDR2 is FQGNSA. This CDR3 has 15 residues. V was clipped by 5 bases and J by 4 bases, with 15 bases between them. In DNA form, the CDR3 reads TGTGCCAGCAGCCTAAAGGTGGGCAGTTACAATGAGCAGTTCTTC. Protein product: CASSLKVGSYNEQFF.

The CDR3 here is CSVAAQGILPDEQFF. Here the CDR3 DNA reads TGCAGCGTTGCGGCACAGGGGATACTCCCCGATGAGCAGTTCTTC. This chain joins TRBV29-1 and TRBJ2-1; 7 bases map to TRBD1. The V gene's germline CDR1 is SQVTM and CDR2 ANQGSEA. V dropped 4 bases and J dropped 8; count of bases not matched to a gene: 14. This CDR3 has 15 amino acids.

This clonotype was seen a handful of times. The V and J genes are TRBV4-3 and TRBJ1-6; D is uncertain. V lost 4 bases and J 6 bases, leaving 19 bases between the germline ends. The germline V gene encodes CDR1 LGHNA and CDR2 YSLEER. The CDR3 covers 17 residues. The CDR3 loop reads CASSPPNSIICNSPLHF. In DNA, the CDR3 is TGCGCCAGCAGCCCCCCGAACTCTATTATTTGTAATTCACCCCTCCACTTT.

This clonotype has more than one count but fewer than ten. The chain is built from TRBV20-1 and TRBJ1-2; D is undetermined. V was shortened by 6 bases and J by 7 bases, with 12 bases between the two germline ends. CDR1 and CDR2 (germline): DFQATT, SNEGSKA (reference sequence). The CDR3 consists of 11 residues. CDR3 bases: TGCAGTGCCCAACTCGAGGGTGGCTACACCTTC. This gives the protein CSAQLEGGYTF.

V usage is TRBV28 and J usage is TRBJ2-3, with 10 bases identical to TRBD2. The CDR3 extends over 17 amino acids. J lost 3 bases, V lost 3 bases, and 9 bases had no gene match. Germline CDR1 reads MDHEN; CDR2 reads SYDVKM. This chain's CDR3 is CASSFVGSGRRTDTQYF. CDR3 nucleotides: TGTGCCAGCAGTTTTGTGGGTAGCGGGAGGAGAACAGATACGCAGTATTTT.

The V gene is TRBV7-8, the J gene TRBJ1-4; possible D gene TRBD1, 6 bases. The CDR3 is 17 residues long. V was pared by 1 base and J by 2 bases, with 14 bases between. The germline V gene has CDR1 SGHVS and CDR2 FQNEAQ. This CDR3 is CASSLGGAGDTNEKLFF. The CDR3 nucleotides read TGTGCCAGCAGCTTAGGGGGGGCAGGGGACACTAATGAAAAACTGTTTTTT.

The chain combines TRBV7-2 with TRBJ1-2, with 7 bases matching TRBD1. The V gene's germline CDR1 is SGHTA and CDR2 FQGNSA. CDR3 length equals 15 residues. J gave up 2 bases and V 2 bases, and 5 bases lay outside the gene matches. CDR3 DNA sequence: TGTGCCAGCAGCTTAAGGACCAGGGGGAACTATGGCTACACCTTC. As protein: CASSLRTRGNYGYTF. Full variable domain (missing parts from reference TRBV7-2 and TRBJ1-2): GAGVSQSPSNKVTEKGKDVELRCDPISGHTALYWYRQSLGQGLEFLIYFQGNSAPDKSGLPSDRFSAERTGGSVSTLTIQRTQQEDSAVYLCASSLRTRGNYGYTFGSGTRLTVV.

To note about this clonotype: Mismatch with germline at one junction end may stem from a read error. The J gene is TRBJ2-5, the V gene TRBV10-3; 14 nucleotides agree with TRBD2. Germline V gene data show CDR1 as ENHRY and CDR2 as SYGVKD. The CDR3 contains 17 residues. The CDR3 region has the DNA TGTGCCATCAGTCCGGGACTAGCGGGAGACCGACAAGAGATCCAGTACTTC. It is translated as CAISPGLAGDRQEIQYF.

CDR3 DNA sequence: TGTGCCAGCAGTTCCCTACTTAGACAGGGGAGGAACACCGGGGAGCTGTTTTTT. As protein: CASSSLLRQGRNTGELFF. The chain combines TRBV27 with TRBJ2-2; 8 bases fit TRBD1. Germline V CDR1 and CDR2: MNHEY, SMNVEV (reference sequence). The CDR3 contains 18 residues. Trimming cost V 4 bases and J 1 base; bases outside gene matches: 11.

The gene calls are TRBV7-2 and TRBJ2-3; 11 positions agree with TRBD2. After removal of 4 bases from V and 2 bases from J, the junction contained 14 bases not matched to a gene. The germline CDR1 and CDR2 sequences are SGHTA and FQGNSA. The CDR3 spans 19 residues. This chain's CDR3 is CASSSYPGGTSGPTDTQYF. CDR3 bases: TGTGCCAGCAGCTCATATCCCGGTGGGACTAGCGGCCCCACAGATACGCAGTATTTT.

This chain links TRBV4-3 with TRBJ2-7, with 9 bases that match TRBD2. Germline lookup yields CDR1 LGHNA and CDR2 YSLEER. The CDR3 consists of 17 residues. After removal of 0 bases from V and 7 bases from J, the junction contained 13 bases not matched to a gene. As DNA, the CDR3 is TGCGCCAGCAGCCAAGATGGCGCGGGAGGGCTCGACAATGAGCAGTACTTC. It codes for CASSQDGAGGLDNEQYF.

This clonotype has only one observation. The V call is TRBV4-2, the J call TRBJ1-3, with unresolved D. CDR3 length: 14 amino acids. Germline assignment: CDR1 LGHNA and CDR2 YNFKEQ. Trimming pared 1 base from V and 3 bases from J, leaving 7 bases between. The CDR3 DNA reads as TGTGCCAGCAGCCAAGGGCAGGTTGGAAACACCATATATTTT. This translates into CASSQGQVGNTIYF.

The chain employs TRBV28 and TRBJ2-1; a weak D match, TRBD1 (5 bases). The end of the DNA aligns better with TRBJ2-7, so the J call may be wrong. CDR1 is MDHEN, CDR2 SYDVKM, per germline. This CDR3 is built from 15 residues. CDR3 amino acids: CASSYQRTNYNEQYF. CDR3 in DNA: TGTGCCAGCAGTTACCAAAGGACAAATTACAATGAGCAGTACTTC.